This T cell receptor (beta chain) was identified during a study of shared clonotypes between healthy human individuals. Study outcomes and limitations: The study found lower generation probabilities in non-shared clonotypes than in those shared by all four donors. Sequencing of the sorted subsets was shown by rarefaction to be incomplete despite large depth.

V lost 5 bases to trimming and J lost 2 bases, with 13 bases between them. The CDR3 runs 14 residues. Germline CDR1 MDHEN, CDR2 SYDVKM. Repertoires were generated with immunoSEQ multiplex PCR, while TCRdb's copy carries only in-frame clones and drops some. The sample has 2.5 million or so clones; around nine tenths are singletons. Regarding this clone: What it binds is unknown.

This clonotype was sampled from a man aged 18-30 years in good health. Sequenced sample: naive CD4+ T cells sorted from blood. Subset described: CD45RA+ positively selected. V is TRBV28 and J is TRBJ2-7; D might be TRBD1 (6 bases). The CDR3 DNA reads TGTGCCAGCAGTCCGGGACATGTGCCCTACGAGCAGTACTTC. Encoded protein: CASSPGHVPYEQYF.